This record looks at one T cell receptor beta chain sequence and its context. The target antigen is unknown. The sample is drawn from a study of beta chain features in type 1 diabetes. Study findings and constraints: Whether TCRB rearrangement is influenced by HLA type went unresolved here.

The investigators reverse transcribed all of the isolated RNA, so they sequenced expressed TCRB transcripts. Produced via immunoSEQ multiplex PCR; TCRdb's table is partial and in-frame only. The table records about 40,000 clones, about 64% of them present only once. This sequence was found in a young woman in good health. The sequenced sample consisted of Tregs from blood.

The CDR3 coding sequence is TGTGCCAGCAGCCGGGCCGGGACTAGCGGGGGATACTACGAGCAGTACTTC. Amino acid sequence: CASSRAGTSGGYYEQYF. The chain joins TRBV14 to TRBJ2-5; 14 nucleotides match TRBD2. TRBJ2-7 explains the end of the DNA better; the J call may be wrong. CDR3 size: 17 residues. Germline CDR1 SGHDN, CDR2 FVKESK.